This TCR beta chain was sequenced during a study of cytomegalovirus exposure and HLA in healthy donors (dated by TCRdb to about 2017). Background for the entire study: An earlier analysis of 587 of the donors reported under 300 Gb of sequence data and around 110 million unique TCR beta sequences obtained from around 180 million T cells. Approximately 330 gigabases of sequencing data and around 85 million unique TCR sequences made up an early release that covered approximately 650 HLA-typed donors. Among the roughly 370 genotyped donors, around 81% belonged to the genetic ancestry cluster associated with self-reported Caucasian donors. The aim of the study was to test whether cataloging public T cell receptors could identify signatures of past pathogen exposure. The study profiled the T cell repertoires of about 720 subjects by immunosequencing and related them to cytomegalovirus serostatus. Along with the roughly 700-subject first cohort, a separate validation cohort of roughly 110 different subjects was used. The study combined high-throughput TCR immunosequencing, statistical association of individual TCRs with disease status, and machine learning to predict cytomegalovirus infection status. To study patterns of TCR occurrence, a later analysis re-analyzed previously published TCR beta repertoires from 600 to 750 donors and added high-resolution HLA genotyping. The later analysis used no new phenotypic data to find candidate immune exposures, relying instead on TCR beta sequences and their occurrence across donors. An earlier analysis of fewer than 750 of the donors used high-throughput TCR beta sequencing to judge whether each TCR beta V gene segment behaved as functional or pseudogenic. Donor age, sex, ethnicity and CMV serostatus were collected together with the repertoire data. In a later genetic analysis, genome-wide SNP genotypes for about 55% of the 666 donors were used, and that subset was treated as a discovery cohort. Every repertoire in the discovery cohort had been generated on one and the same sequencing platform. Both class I and class II loci were covered by HLA typing, at four-digit resolution. The number of typed donors differed by locus: about 629-630 for A, B, C, DRB1 and DQB1; 500 to 550 for DQA1; fewer than 610 for DPA1; and about 450 for DPB1. About 5 DR-DQ haplotypes were handled as single units for association and clustering, since linkage in the cohort was strong. On average, over 200,000 unique TCR beta nucleotide sequences were sequenced per donor among 398 genotyped donors of the cohort, with 15% to 20% of those sequences being non-productive.

What the study reported, not specific to this receptor: Most CMV-associated TCR beta chains appeared to be HLA-restricted in a later analysis, and the HLA associations seemed to be driven largely by CMV exposure. In a later genetic analysis, a missense DCLRE1C variant was associated with V-gene and J-gene trimming of TCR beta chains, and the association was replicated in an independent cohort. A few of the identified cytomegalovirus-associated TCR beta chains were confirmed in vitro to be specific for cytomegalovirus antigens. According to a later analysis, parvovirus B19, influenza, CMV and Epstein-Barr virus appeared linked to several top co-occurrence clusters. Correlated functional status among segregating V segments might be attributable to linkage disequilibrium, but an unknown experimental factor could not be ruled out. The cohort was sequenced for TCR beta chains only, and without alpha or paired-chain data the features that could be detected were limited. It was suggested by the authors that the approach could potentially be generalized to other disease states and immunological phenotypes. In both the original and validation cohorts, the classifier was reported to diagnose cytomegalovirus status with high specificity and sensitivity. A later genetic analysis reported fewer N-insertions in productive TCRs among donors in an Asian-associated ancestry cluster than the approximately 670-donor mean. In the study, some 160 TCR beta chains were listed as associated with cytomegalovirus. Broadly in line with IMGT annotations, most TCR beta V segments showed up in productive rearrangements about 87% or about 30% of the time in an earlier analysis of several hundred of the donors. Some IMGT-functional V segments, including TRBV6-2 and TRBV6-3, could not be distinguished by the 87-base-pair reads and were therefore excluded. The earlier analysis of approximately 560 of the donors excluded approximately 17 rarely observed V segments, including chromosome 9 orphons, because counts were too low. Because some donors lacked HLA typing at each locus, the association tests relied only on the typed subset. A cluster of highly shared sequence variants was judged likely to be a technical artifact of the sequencing pipeline. Presence/absence analyses assumed roughly uniform sequencing depth across donors, an assumption that may not hold. Across donors, most TCR sequences were observed very rarely, whereas some public TCRs were present in many individuals. When HLA alleles, especially DR and DQ, strongly co-occurred, TCR associations were difficult to assign to individual alleles. In a later analysis, HLA-associated TCR beta chains were found to be more clonally expanded and to have lower generation probabilities than equally common non-associated chains. A further reported finding was that TCR beta sequences accurately predicted the HLA-A and HLA-B alleles for most subjects in the first cohort. In a later analysis, the rate of TCR association differed among HLA loci, with DRB1 alleles having the most associated TCRs and HLA-C alleles having the fewest. CMV serostatus was the only immune exposure information available for the cohort. A later analysis associated 17,000 or so TCR beta sequences with specific HLA alleles at a false discovery rate of 0.05.

The CDR3 starts with the cysteine, ends with the phenylalanine, and has 14 residues. The sequence is cut down to CDR3 DNA, 42 bases in frame from base 1. CDR1 and CDR2, per the germline V gene, are SQVTM and ANQGSEA. V is pruned by 4 bases and J by 6 bases, leaving 10 bases of the junction without a gene match. Regarding this clone: It lacks a known antigen. No base quality information exists; no much larger clone differs at one position.

The cohort consisted of approximately 670 healthy bone marrow donors. All cohort members were sampled while nominally healthy, although unrecorded immune exposures were likely present. CMV serostatus was positive for about 290 and negative for about 55% of the 666 cohort members, and was not recorded for this donor. Each donor provided a peripheral blood sample, and peripheral blood mononuclear cells were used for TCR beta sequencing. Genomic DNA extraction from the blood cell samples was performed with the Qiagen DNeasy Blood Extraction Kit. The library was obtained by the immunoSEQ multiplex PCR assay. For the multiplex PCR, a mixture combining 60 forward primers for TCR Vbeta segments and 13 reverse primers for TCR Jbeta segments was used. The CDR3 region of rearranged TCR beta genes was amplified from genomic DNA by a multiplex PCR assay. Amplified TCR beta libraries were sequenced as 87-base-pair reads on the Illumina HiSeq System. The study's processing was this. A later analysis counted about 76 million unique TCR beta chains across the 670 or so repertoires, and around 9.9 million of these chains were shared by at least two donors. To remove PCR and sequencing errors, raw reads were error-corrected and collapsed into unique sequences using a nearest-neighbor algorithm that merged closely related sequences. CDR3 sequences were aligned to IMGT reference sequences to assign V, D and J gene segments. Each retained sequence needed at least a six-nucleotide match to both a V gene segment and a J gene segment. Rearrangements were called productive when the CDR3 lacked stop codons and stayed in frame with V and J; all others were non-productive. Following IMGT convention, CDR3 was defined as the stretch from the second conserved V-encoded cysteine to the conserved J-encoded phenylalanine. The earlier analysis of a few hundred of the donors excluded sequences that lacked an unambiguous match to a single V gene segment. An earlier analysis of some 610 of the donors called V segments functional above 56.7% productive rearrangements and segregating when the between-donor standard deviation exceeded 5%. To diagnose cytomegalovirus status from the catalog of TCR beta chain sequences, a statistical classification framework was built. In a later analysis, TCR nucleotide sequences were compared against IMGT/GENE-DB human TR gene sequences so that V and J genes could be assigned. Using the TCRdist pipeline, a later analysis assigned CDR3 sequences along with most-parsimonious VDJ recombination scenarios. A later analysis defined each TCR beta chain by its CDR3 amino acid sequence plus V-gene family, and excluded reads lacking a unique V-gene family. A later analysis removed nearly 600 highly shared, low-generation-probability nucleotide sequences to deal with suspected cross-contamination and a sequencing artifact. A later analysis calculated a clonal expansion index for each public chain from normalized within-repertoire ranks of inferred template counts. Generation probabilities in a later analysis came from a VDJ recombination model fitted to out-of-frame rearrangements, and those results were checked against IGoR. A later analysis scored TCR-TCR, TCR-HLA and TCR-CMV co-occurrence with hypergeometric tests, applying a repertoire-size bias correction to TCR pairs. In a later analysis, false discovery rates were estimated by permuting HLA or CMV assignments 20 times. In a later analysis, co-occurring TCRs were grouped using DBSCAN, with TCRdist sequence similarity added in when clustering inside HLA-allele-positive subsets. Repertoires with fewer than 30,000 or more than 120,000 public chains, plus five repertoires with anomalous nucleotide sharing, were excluded from co-occurrence clustering. TCRdb provides this immuneACCESS table in a form limited to in-frame rearrangements. Some clones are lacking; in checked studies, under half of them reflect an unresolved V gene, and why the rest are absent is not known. Clone size and the V and J calls come from that table; the DNA yielded D and trimming. This sample is represented by 160,000 or so clones; 55% to 75% of them were singletons. The top ten constitute less than 2.5% of the sample.

The chain employs TRBV29-1 and TRBJ2-7, with 9 junctional bases fitting TRBD1. The source is a human donor in good health. Sequenced input: PBMCs. The CDR3 reads CSVVWPGQGGEQYF. The DNA sequence is TGCAGCGTTGTTTGGCCGGGACAGGGCGGCGAGCAGTACTTC.